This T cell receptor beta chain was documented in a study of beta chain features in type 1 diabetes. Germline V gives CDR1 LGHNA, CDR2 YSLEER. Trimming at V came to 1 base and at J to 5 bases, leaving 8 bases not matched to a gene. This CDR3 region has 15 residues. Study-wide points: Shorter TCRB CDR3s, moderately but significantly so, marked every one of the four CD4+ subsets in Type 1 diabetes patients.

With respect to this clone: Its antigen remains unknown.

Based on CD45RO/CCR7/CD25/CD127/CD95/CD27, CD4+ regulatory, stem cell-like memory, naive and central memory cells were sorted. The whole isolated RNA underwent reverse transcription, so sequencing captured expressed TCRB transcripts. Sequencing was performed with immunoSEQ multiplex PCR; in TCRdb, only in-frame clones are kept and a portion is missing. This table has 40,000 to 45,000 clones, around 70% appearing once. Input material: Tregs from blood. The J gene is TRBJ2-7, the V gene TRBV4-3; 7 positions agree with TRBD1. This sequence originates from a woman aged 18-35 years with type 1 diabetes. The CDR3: CASSQAGTAPDEQYF. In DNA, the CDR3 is TGCGCCAGCAGCCAAGCCGGGACAGCCCCCGACGAGCAGTACTTC.